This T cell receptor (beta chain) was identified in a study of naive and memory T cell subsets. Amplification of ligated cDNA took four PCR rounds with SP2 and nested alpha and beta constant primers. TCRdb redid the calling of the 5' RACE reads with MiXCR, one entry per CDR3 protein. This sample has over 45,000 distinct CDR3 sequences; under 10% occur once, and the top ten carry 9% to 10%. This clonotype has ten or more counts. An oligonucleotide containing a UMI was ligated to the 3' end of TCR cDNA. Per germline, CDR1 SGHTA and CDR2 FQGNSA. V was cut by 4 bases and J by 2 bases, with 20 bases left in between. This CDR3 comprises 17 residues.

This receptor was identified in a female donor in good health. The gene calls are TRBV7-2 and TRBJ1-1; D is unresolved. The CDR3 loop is CASSSPRRRAVNTEAFF. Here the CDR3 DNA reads TGTGCCAGCAGCTCCCCCCGGCGAAGAGCCGTAAACACTGAAGCTTTCTTT.